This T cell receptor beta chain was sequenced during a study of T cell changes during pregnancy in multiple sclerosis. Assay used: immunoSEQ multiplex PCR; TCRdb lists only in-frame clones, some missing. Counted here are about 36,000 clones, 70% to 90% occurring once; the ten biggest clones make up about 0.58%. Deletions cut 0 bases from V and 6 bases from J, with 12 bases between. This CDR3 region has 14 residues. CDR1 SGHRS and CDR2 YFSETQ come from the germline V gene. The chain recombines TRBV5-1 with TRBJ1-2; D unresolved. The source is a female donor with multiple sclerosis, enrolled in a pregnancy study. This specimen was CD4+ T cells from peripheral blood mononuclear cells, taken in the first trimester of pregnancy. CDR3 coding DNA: TGCGCCAGCAGCTTGGATGGACTCGCGGATGGCTACACCTTC. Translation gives CASSLDGLADGYTF.